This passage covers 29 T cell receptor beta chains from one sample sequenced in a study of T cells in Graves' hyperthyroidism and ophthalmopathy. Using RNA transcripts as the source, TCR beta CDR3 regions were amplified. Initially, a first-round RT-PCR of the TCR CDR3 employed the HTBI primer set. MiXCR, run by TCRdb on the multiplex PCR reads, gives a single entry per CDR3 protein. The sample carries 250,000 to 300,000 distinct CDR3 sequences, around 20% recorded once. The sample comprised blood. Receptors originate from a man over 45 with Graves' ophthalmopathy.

CDR3 in DNA: TGTGCCAGCAGCCCTCCAGGGATCCTTACAAAAAACATTCAGTACTTC. The encoded protein is CASSPPGILTKNIQYF. V usage is TRBV7-9 and J usage is TRBJ2-4, with D maybe TRBD1 (5 bases). Trimming removed 5 bases from V and 4 bases from J, with 18 bases in between. Germline V CDR1 and CDR2: SEHNR, FQNEAQ (reference sequence). CDR3 length equals 16 residues.

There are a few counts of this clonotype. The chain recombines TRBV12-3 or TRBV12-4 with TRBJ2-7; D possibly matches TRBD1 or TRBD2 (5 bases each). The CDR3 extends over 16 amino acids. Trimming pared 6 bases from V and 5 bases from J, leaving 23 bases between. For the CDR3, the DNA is TGTGCCAGCAGCCCGACGTCGGGACGGACGAGCCACGAGCAGTACTTC. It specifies CASSPTSGRTSHEQYF.

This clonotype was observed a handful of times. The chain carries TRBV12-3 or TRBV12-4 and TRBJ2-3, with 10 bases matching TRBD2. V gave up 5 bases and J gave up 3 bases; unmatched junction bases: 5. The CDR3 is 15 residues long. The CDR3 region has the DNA TGTGCCAGCAGTGGTCTGGGACTAGCGACAGATACGCAGTATTTT. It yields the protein CASSGLGLATDTQYF.

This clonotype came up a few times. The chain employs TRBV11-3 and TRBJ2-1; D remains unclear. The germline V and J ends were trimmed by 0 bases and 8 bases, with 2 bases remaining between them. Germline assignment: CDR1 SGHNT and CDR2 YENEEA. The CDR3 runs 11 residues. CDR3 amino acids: CASSLEDEQFF. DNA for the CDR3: TGTGCCAGCAGCTTAGAGGATGAGCAGTTCTTC.

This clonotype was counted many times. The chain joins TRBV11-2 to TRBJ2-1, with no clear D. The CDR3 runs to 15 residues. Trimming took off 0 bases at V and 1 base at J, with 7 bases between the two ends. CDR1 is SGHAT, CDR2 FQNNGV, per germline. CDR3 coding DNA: TGTGCCAGCAGCTTAGAACCAGATTCCTACAATGAGCAGTTCTTC. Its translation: CASSLEPDSYNEQFF.

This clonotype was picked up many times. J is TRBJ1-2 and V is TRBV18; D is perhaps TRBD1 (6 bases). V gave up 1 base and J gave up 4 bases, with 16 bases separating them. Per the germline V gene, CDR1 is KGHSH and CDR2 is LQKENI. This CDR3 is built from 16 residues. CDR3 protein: CASSPQSRDTGYGYTF. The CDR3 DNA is TGTGCCAGCTCACCACAAAGTAGGGACACCGGCTATGGCTACACCTTC.

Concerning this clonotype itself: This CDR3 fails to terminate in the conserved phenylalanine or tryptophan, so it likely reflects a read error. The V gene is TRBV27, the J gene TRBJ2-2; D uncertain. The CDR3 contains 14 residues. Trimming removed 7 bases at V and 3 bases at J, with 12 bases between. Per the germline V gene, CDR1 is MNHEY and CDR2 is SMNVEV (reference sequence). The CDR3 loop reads CASIKDAYTGELFS. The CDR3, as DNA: TGTGCCAGCATCAAGGACGCCTACACCGGGGAGCTGTTTTCT.

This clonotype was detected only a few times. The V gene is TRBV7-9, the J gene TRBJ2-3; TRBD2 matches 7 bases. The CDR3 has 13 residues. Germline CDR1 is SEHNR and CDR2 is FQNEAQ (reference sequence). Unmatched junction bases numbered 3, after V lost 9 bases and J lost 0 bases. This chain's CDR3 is CARGGESTDTQYF. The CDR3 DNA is TGTGCCAGGGGAGGGGAGAGCACAGATACGCAGTATTTT.

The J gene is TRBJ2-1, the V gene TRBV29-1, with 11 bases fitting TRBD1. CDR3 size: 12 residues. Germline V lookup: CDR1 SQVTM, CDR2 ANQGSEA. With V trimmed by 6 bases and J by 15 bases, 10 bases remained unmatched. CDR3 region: CSVRTGGPVGFF. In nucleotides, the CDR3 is TGCAGCGTAAGGACAGGGGGCCCTGTGGGGTTCTTC.

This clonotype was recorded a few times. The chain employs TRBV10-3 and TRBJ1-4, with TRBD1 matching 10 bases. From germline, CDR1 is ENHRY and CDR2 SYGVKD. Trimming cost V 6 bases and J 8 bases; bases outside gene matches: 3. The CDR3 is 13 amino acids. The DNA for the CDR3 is TGTGCCATCAGGCCGGGACAGGGGGAAAAACTGTTTTTT. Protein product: CAIRPGQGEKLFF.

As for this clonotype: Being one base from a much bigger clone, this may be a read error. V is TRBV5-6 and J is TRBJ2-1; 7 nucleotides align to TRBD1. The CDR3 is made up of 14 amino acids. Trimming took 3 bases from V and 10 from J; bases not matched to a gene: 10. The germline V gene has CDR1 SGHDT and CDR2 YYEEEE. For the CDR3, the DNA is TGTGCCAGCAGCTCCGGGATAGGGGGCTTGGAGCAGTTCTTC. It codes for CASSSGIGGLEQFF. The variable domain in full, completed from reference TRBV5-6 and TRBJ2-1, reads DAGVTQSPTHLIKTRGQQVTLRCSPKSGHDTVSWYQQALGQGPQFIFQYYEEEERQRGNFPDRFSGHQFPNYSSELNVNALLLGDSALYLCASSSGIGGLEQFFGPGTRLTVL.

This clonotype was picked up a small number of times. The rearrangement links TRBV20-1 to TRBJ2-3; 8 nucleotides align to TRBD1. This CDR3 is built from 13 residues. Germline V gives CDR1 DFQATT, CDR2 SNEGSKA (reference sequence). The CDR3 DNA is TGCAGCGTCGGCGGGACAGGCCTTGATACGCAGTATTTT. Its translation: CSVGGTGLDTQYF.

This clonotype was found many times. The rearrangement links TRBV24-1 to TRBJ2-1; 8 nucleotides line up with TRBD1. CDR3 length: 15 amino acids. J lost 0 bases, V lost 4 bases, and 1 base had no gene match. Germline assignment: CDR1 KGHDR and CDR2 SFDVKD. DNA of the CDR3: TGTGCCACCAGTGACGGACAGGGCTCCTACAATGAGCAGTTCTTC. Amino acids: CATSDGQGSYNEQFF.

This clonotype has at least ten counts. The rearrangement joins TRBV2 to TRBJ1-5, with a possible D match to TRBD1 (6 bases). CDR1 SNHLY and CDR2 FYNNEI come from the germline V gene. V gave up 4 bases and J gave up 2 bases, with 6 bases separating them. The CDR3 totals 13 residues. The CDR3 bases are TGTGCCAGCAGTGGGACAGGCAATCAGCCCCAGCATTTT. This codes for CASSGTGNQPQHF.

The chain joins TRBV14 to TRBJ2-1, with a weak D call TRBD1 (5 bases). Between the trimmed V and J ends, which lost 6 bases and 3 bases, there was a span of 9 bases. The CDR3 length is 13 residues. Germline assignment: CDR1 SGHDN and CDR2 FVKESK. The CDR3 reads CASRAGLYNEQFF. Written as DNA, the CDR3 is TGTGCCAGCAGAGCAGGGCTCTACAATGAGCAGTTCTTC.

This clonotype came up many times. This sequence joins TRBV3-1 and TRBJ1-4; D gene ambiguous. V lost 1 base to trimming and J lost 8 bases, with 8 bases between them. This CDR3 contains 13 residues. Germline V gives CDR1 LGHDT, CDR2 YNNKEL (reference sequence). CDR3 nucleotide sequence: TGTGCCAGCAGCCAAGGCCCGGCGGAAAAACTGTTTTTT. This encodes CASSQGPAEKLFF. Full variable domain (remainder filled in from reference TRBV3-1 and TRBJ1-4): DTAVSQTPKYLVTQMGNDKSIKCEQNLGHDTMYWYKQDSKKFLKIMFSYNNKELIINETVPNRFSPKSPDKAHLNLHINSLELGDSAVYFCASSQGPAEKLFFGSGTQLSVL.

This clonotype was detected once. The chain's CDR3 is CASSAGVRAGEQFF. The CDR3 DNA is TGCGCCAGCAGCGCAGGGGTAAGGGCCGGCGAGCAGTTCTTC. The chain links TRBV4-1 to TRBJ2-1, with D maybe TRBD1 (6 bases). The CDR3 extends over 14 amino acids. Germline V gene data show CDR1 as MGHRA and CDR2 as YSYEKL. Trimming pared 5 bases from V and 10 bases from J, leaving 18 bases between.

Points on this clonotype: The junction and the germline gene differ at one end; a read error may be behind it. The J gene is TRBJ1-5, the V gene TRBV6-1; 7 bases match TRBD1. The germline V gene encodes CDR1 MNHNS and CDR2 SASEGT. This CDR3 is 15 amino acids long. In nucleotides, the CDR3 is TGTGCCAGCAGGACACCGGGACAGATCAATCGGCCCCAGCATTTT. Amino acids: CASRTPGQINRPQHF.

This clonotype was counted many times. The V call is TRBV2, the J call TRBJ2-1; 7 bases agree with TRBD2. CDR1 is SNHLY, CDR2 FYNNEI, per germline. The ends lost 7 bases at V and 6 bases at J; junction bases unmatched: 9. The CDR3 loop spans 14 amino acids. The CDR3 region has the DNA TGTGCCAGCATTGCCGAGCGGGGTGCCAATGAGCAGTTCTTC. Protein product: CASIAERGANEQFF.

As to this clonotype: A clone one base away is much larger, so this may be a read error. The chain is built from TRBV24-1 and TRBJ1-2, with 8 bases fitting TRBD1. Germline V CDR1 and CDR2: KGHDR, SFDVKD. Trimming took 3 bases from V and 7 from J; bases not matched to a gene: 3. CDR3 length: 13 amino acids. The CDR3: CATSDRTGLGYTF. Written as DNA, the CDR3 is TGTGCCACCAGTGATCGGACAGGGCTTGGCTACACCTTC.

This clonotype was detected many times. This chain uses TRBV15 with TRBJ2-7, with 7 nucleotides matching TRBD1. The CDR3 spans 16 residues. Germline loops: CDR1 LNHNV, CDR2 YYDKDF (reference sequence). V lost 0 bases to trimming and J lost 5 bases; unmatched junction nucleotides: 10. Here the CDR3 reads CATSRDLGTAIDEQYF. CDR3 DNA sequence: TGTGCCACCAGCAGAGATCTAGGGACAGCGATAGACGAGCAGTACTTC. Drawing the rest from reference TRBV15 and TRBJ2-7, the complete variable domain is DAMVIQNPRYQVTQFGKPVTLSCSQTLNHNVMYWYQQKSSQAPKLLFHYYDKDFNNEADTPDNFQSRRPNTSFCFLDIRSPGLGDTAMYLCATSRDLGTAIDEQYFGPGTRLTVT.

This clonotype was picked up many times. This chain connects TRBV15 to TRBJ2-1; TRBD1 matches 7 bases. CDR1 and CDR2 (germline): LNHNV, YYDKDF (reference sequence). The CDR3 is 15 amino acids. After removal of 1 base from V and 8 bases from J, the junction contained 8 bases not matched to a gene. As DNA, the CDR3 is TGTGCCACCAGCAGAGGAGGGGGCGTTTTGGATGAGCAGTTCTTC. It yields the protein CATSRGGGVLDEQFF.

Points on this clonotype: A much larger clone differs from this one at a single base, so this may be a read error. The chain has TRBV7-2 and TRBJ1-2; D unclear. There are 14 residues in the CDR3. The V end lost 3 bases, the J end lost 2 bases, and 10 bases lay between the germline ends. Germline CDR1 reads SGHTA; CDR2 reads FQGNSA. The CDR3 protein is CASSFKSSNYGYTF. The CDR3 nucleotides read TGTGCCAGCAGCTTCAAGAGCAGCAACTATGGCTACACCTTC.

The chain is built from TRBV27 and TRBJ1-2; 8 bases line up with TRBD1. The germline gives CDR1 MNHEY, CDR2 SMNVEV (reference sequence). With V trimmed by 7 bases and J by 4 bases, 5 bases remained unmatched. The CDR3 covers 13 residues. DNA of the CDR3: TGTGCCAGCAAGAGACAGGGGCCCTATGGCTACACCTTC. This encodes CASKRQGPYGYTF.

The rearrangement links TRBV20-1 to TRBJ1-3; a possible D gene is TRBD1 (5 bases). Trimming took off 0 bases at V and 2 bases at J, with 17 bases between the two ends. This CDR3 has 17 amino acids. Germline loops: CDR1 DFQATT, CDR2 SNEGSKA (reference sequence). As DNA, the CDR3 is TGCAGTGCTAGAGATCGAGGGAAGTGGGGGGCTGGAAACACCATATATTTT. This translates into CSARDRGKWGAGNTIYF.

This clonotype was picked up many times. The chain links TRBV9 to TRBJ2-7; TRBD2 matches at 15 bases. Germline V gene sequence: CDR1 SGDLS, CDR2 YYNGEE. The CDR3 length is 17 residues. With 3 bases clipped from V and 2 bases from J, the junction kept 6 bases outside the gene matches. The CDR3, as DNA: TGTGCCAGCAGCGCCTCTAGGACTAGCGGGAGGGCCTACGAGCAGTACTTC. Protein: CASSASRTSGRAYEQYF.

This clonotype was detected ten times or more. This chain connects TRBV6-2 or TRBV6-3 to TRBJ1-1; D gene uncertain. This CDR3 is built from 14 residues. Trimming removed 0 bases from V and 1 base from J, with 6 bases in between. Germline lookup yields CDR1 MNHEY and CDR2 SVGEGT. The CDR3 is CASSYSTANTEAFF. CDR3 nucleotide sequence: TGTGCCAGCAGTTACTCTACAGCGAACACTGAAGCTTTCTTT.

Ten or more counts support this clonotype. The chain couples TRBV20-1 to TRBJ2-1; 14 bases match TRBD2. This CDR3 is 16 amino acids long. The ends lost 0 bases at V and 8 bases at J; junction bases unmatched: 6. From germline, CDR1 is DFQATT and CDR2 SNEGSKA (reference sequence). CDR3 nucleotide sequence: TGCAGTGCTAGAGACCCGGGACTAGCGGGAGTAGATGAGCAGTTCTTC. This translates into CSARDPGLAGVDEQFF.

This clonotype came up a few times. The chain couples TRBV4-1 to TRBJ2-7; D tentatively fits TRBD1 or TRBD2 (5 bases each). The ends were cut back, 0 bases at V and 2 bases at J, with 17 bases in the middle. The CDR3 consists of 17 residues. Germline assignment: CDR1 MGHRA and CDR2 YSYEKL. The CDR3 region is CASSQDSGQVKTYEQYF. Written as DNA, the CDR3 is TGCGCCAGCAGCCAAGATTCGGGGCAGGTAAAAACCTACGAGCAGTACTTC.